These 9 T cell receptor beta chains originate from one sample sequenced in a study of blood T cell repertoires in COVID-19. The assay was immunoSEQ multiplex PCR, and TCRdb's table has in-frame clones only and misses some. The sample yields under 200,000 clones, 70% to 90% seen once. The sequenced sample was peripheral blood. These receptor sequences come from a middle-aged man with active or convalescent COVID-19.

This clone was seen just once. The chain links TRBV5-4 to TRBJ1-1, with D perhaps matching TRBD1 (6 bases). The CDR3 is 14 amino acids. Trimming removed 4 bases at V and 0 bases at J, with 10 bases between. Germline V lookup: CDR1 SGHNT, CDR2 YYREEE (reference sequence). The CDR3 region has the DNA TGTGCCAGCAGCCTGGGGGGCTTGAACACTGAAGCTTTCTTT. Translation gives CASSLGGLNTEAFF. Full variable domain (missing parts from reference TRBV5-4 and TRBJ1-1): ETGVTQSPTHLIKTRGQQVTLRCSSQSGHNTVSWYQQALGQGPQFIFQYYREEENGRGNFPPRFSGLQFPNYSSELNVNALELDDSALYLCASSLGGLNTEAFFGQGTRLTVV.

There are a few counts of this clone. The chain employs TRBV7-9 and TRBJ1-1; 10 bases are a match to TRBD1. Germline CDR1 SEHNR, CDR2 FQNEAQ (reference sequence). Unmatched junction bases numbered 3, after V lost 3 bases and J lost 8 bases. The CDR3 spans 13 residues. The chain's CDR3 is CASSLTGGEEAFF. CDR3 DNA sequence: TGTGCCAGCAGCTTGACAGGGGGCGAGGAAGCTTTCTTT.

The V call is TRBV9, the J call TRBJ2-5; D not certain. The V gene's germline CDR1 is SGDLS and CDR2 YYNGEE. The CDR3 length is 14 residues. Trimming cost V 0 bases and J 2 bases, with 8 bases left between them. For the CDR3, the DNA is TGTGCCAGCAGCGTAGGCGTGTCACAAGAGACCCAGTACTTC. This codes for CASSVGVSQETQYF.

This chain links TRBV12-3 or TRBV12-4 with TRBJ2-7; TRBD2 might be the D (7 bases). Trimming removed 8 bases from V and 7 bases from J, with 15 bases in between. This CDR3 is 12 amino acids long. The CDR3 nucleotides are TGTGCCAGCGGGGGGGGCCCGGGAGAGCAGTACTTC. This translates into CASGGGPGEQYF.

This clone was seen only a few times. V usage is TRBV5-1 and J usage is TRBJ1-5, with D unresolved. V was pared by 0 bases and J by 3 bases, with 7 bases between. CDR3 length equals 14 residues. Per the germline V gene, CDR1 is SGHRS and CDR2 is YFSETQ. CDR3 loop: CASSLDGPNQPQHF. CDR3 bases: TGCGCCAGCAGCTTGGATGGCCCCAATCAGCCCCAGCATTTT.

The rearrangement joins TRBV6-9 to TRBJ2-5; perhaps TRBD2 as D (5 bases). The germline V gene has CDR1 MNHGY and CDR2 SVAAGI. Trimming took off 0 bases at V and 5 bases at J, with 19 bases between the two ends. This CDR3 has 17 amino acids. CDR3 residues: CASSYSIFVEGGETQYF. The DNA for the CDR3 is TGTGCCAGCAGTTATTCAATCTTCGTAGAGGGTGGGGAGACCCAGTACTTC.

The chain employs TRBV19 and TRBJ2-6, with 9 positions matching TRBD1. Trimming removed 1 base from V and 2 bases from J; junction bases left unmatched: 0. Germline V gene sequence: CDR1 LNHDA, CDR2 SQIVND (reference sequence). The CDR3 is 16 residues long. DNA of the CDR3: TGTGCCAGTAGTATAGGACAGGGGGCTGGGGCCAACGTCCTGACTTTC. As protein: CASSIGQGAGANVLTF.

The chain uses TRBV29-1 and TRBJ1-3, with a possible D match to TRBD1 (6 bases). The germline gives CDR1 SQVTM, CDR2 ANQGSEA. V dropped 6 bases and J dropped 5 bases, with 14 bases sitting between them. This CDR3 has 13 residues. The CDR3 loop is CSVMTGQRNTIYF. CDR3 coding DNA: TGCAGCGTAATGACAGGACAGAGAAACACCATATATTTT. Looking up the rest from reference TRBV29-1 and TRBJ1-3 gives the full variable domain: SAVISQKPSRDICQRGTSLTIQCQVDSQVTMMFWYRQQPGQSLTLIATANQGSEATYESGFVIDKFPISRPNLTFSTLTVSNMSPEDSSIYLCSVMTGQRNTIYFGEGSWLTVV.

The CDR3 DNA reads as TGTGCCAGCAGTTACTCGGCAGGGGGCAATCAGCCCCAGCATTTT. Its protein is CASSYSAGGNQPQHF. The rearrangement links TRBV6-5 to TRBJ1-5; D perhaps matches TRBD1 (6 bases). CDR1 and CDR2 from the germline V gene are MNHEY and SVGAGI. V was cut by 0 bases and J by 2 bases, with 8 bases left in between. This CDR3 has 15 residues.